Below, 15 T cell receptor beta chains from the same sample are listed, as sequenced in a study of T cells in Graves' hyperthyroidism and ophthalmopathy (dated by TCRdb to between 2018 and 2020). The method was multiplex PCR. Sequencer: Illumina HiSeq 2000. TCR beta CDR3 regions were amplified from RNA transcripts. The TCR CDR3 was subjected to a first round of RT-PCR using the HTBI primer set and the Qiagen OneStep RT-PCR kit. TCRdb handled the public reads itself, with Q25 trimming in fastp and clone calling in MiXCR, and kept productive beta chains. Duplicate CDR3 protein sequences are folded into a single record with the most common DNA and genes. Here the sample has around 190,000 distinct CDR3 sequences; over 15% occur a single time. In total, the top ten clones hold approximately 28% of the sample. The sample consisted of blood. The receptors stem from a woman aged 50 to 60 with Graves' hyperthyroidism.

The J gene is TRBJ2-7, the V gene TRBV13; 14 nucleotides align to TRBD2. J was trimmed by 7 bases and V by 6 bases; bases with no gene match: 11. Looked up from germline, CDR1 is PRHDT and CDR2 is FYEKMQ (reference sequence). The CDR3 has 16 amino acids. CDR3 DNA sequence: TGTGCCAGCAGTCCCCAGACTAGCGGGAGGGCCGAAGAGCAGTACTTC. Translating it yields CASSPQTSGRAEEQYF.

This clonotype has at least ten counts. The chain has TRBV18 and TRBJ2-5; D is possibly TRBD1 (6 bases). V was cut by 5 bases and J by 1 base, with 14 bases left in between. CDR3 length: 15 amino acids. CDR1 KGHSH and CDR2 LQKENI come from the germline V gene. The DNA for the CDR3 is TGTGCCAGCTCAGATCAGGGGATCTTCCAAGAGACCCAGTACTTC. Translating gives CASSDQGIFQETQYF.

This clonotype was recorded many times. J is TRBJ1-1 and V is TRBV5-6; D gene unclear. The CDR3 runs to 12 residues. CDR1 and CDR2 from the germline V gene are SGHDT and YYEEEE. Deletions cut 8 bases from V and 1 base from J, with 9 bases between. This chain's CDR3 is CASKKRNTEAFF. The CDR3 DNA reads TGTGCCAGTAAGAAGCGGAACACTGAAGCTTTCTTT.

This clonotype was detected ten times or more. This chain links TRBV7-8 with TRBJ1-3; no clear D. The CDR3 contains 12 residues. Germline V gives CDR1 SGHVS, CDR2 FQNEAQ. The V end was cut by 7 bases, the J end by 3 bases, with 7 bases between. The CDR3 DNA sequence: TGTGCCAGCACCGCAGTTGGAAACACCATATATTTT. The encoded protein is CASTAVGNTIYF. Drawing the rest from reference TRBV7-8 and TRBJ1-3, the complete variable domain is GAGVSQSPRYKVAKRGQDVALRCDPISGHVSLFWYQQALGQGPEFLTYFQNEAQLDKSGLPSDRFFAERPEGSVSTLKIQRTQQEDSAVYLCASTAVGNTIYFGEGSWLTVV.

The table lists this clonotype with many counts. The chain is built from TRBV20-1 and TRBJ1-5, with D possibly TRBD1 on 6 matching bases. The CDR3 length is 15 residues. Germline CDR1 is DFQATT and CDR2 is SNEGSKA (reference sequence). V was cut by 0 bases and J by 7 bases, with 16 bases left in between. The CDR3 DNA reads TGCAGTGCTAGAGATTATTCAGGGGTAGGGCAGCCCCAGCATTTT. Translated: CSARDYSGVGQPQHF.

The rearrangement links TRBV5-1 to TRBJ2-2; D remains ambiguous. CDR1 SGHRS and CDR2 YFSETQ come from the germline V gene. The V gene lost 6 bases and the J gene lost 5 bases, with 11 bases spanning the gap. The CDR3 loop spans 13 amino acids. The CDR3 coding sequence is TGCGCCAGCAAGAGCATAGGAACCGGGGAGCTGTTTTTT. Protein product: CASKSIGTGELFF.

The rearrangement uses TRBV7-9 and TRBJ2-3; D not resolved. The V gene lost 5 bases and the J gene lost 6 bases, with 9 bases spanning the gap. The CDR3 is 12 amino acids. Germline CDR1 reads SEHNR; CDR2 reads FQNEAQ (reference sequence). The CDR3 DNA sequence: TGTGCCAGCAGCGATTTGGCCGATACGCAGTATTTT. It yields the protein CASSDLADTQYF.

Many counts were recorded for this clonotype. Compared with germline, one end of the junction differs, possibly owing to a read error. The CDR3 spells CASSPRTGDYEQCF. CDR3 DNA: TGTGCCAGCAGCCCGCGGACAGGCGACTACGAGCAGTGCTTC. The chain joins TRBV7-9 to TRBJ2-7; 7 bases are a match to TRBD1. The CDR3 is 14 amino acids. From germline, CDR1 is SEHNR and CDR2 FQNEAQ (reference sequence).

This clonotype has a count of ten or more. The rearrangement joins TRBV6-1 to TRBJ1-2; D not resolved. The germline V and J ends were trimmed by 6 bases and 0 bases, with 8 bases remaining between them. This CDR3 has 13 residues. Germline V gives CDR1 MNHNS, CDR2 SASEGT. CDR3 loop: CASREYSNYGYTF. As DNA, the CDR3 is TGTGCCAGCAGGGAATACTCTAACTATGGCTACACCTTC.

This clonotype has a count of ten or more. This chain joins TRBV5-1 and TRBJ2-7; 7 positions match TRBD1. The CDR3 has 14 residues. J was trimmed by 3 bases and V by 4 bases; bases with no gene match: 7. Germline CDR1 SGHRS, CDR2 YFSETQ. This CDR3 is CASSRTGTVYEQYF. The CDR3 DNA sequence: TGCGCCAGCAGCCGAACCGGGACAGTCTACGAGCAGTACTTC.

The chain recombines TRBV6-2 or TRBV6-3 with TRBJ1-1, with 9 bases that match TRBD1. Per germline, CDR1 MNHEY and CDR2 SVGEGT. The CDR3 has 14 residues. Trimming cost V 9 bases and J 4 bases; bases outside gene matches: 9. The CDR3 bases are TGTGCCAGTACAACAGGGGGCTGGGGCACTGAAGCTTTCTTT. This sequence encodes CASTTGGWGTEAFF.

This clonotype was counted many times. The chain links TRBV7-9 to TRBJ2-3; possibly TRBD1 for D (6 bases). The CDR3 is made up of 15 amino acids. CDR1 and CDR2 from the germline V gene are SEHNR and FQNEAQ (reference sequence). Trimming removed 5 bases at V and 0 bases at J, with 12 bases between. This CDR3 reads CASSPNTGSTDTQYF. The CDR3 DNA reads as TGTGCCAGCAGCCCGAACACAGGGAGCACAGATACGCAGTATTTT.

This clonotype was observed many times. The rearrangement links TRBV7-3 to TRBJ2-1, with TRBD2 matching 9 bases. The CDR3 has 14 amino acids. The ends lost 4 bases at V and 9 bases at J; junction bases unmatched: 7. CDR1 SGHTA and CDR2 FQGTGA come from the germline V gene. CDR3 sequence reads: CASSSGTSFGEQFF. The CDR3 nucleotides are TGTGCCAGCAGCTCCGGGACTAGCTTTGGTGAGCAGTTCTTC.

This chain connects TRBV28 to TRBJ2-7; tentatively, D is TRBD2 (6 bases). Germline V lookup: CDR1 MDHEN, CDR2 SYDVKM. The CDR3 is made up of 14 amino acids. Trimming took 6 bases from V and 2 from J, leaving 14 bases between them. The CDR3 DNA reads TGTGCCAGCAGAGCCGGGACTTTAACCTACGAGCAGTACTTC. Protein sequence: CASRAGTLTYEQYF.

This clonotype has only a few counts. V and J are TRBV6-2 or TRBV6-3 and TRBJ2-3, with D perhaps given as TRBD1 or TRBD2 (5 bases each). This CDR3 has 13 amino acids. V lost 8 bases, J lost 1 base, and 10 bases lay in between. CDR1 and CDR2 (germline): MNHEY, SVGEGT. The CDR3 is CASVRGGTDTQYF. The CDR3 DNA reads TGTGCCAGCGTAAGGGGAGGCACAGATACGCAGTATTTT.